The TCR delta chain described here comes from a study of γδ T cells in repeated Plasmodium falciparum infection. Looking at the study overall: Samples were taken at baseline, before some infections, and 21 days after each. Study-level findings and limits: Donors in Mali lived in a small rural village, largely one ethnic group. Vdelta2-negative gammadelta repertoires, largely Vdelta1+, seemingly showed infection-driven waves of new clonal selection.

This CDR3 has 20 amino acids. The V gene's germline CDR1 is TSWWSYY and CDR2 QGS. V lost 7 bases, J lost 0 bases, and 21 bases stayed unmatched. TCRdb processed the multiplex PCR reads again with the CATT caller. This table has 85,000 to 95,000 delta-chain clones, around 1.4% appearing once. Bulk repertoires came from Vgamma9/Vdelta2+ or Vdelta2-negative gammadelta T cells flow-sorted from PBMC. This clone was observed many times. Its antigen is still unknown. The chain is built from TRDV1 and TRDJ1; 9 nucleotides match TRDD3. The sequencing input was gamma-delta T cells from blood. The receptor comes from a pool of human donors (malaria-infected and uninfected, not separated). For the CDR3, the DNA is TGTGCTCTTGCCTCGGTCCTATCTTCGGGGGATACAGGGGACACCGATAAACTCATCTTT. It yields the protein CALASVLSSGDTGDTDKLIF.